This TCR beta chain was captured by sequencing in a study of shared clonotypes between healthy human individuals. Whole-study results and caveats: Sharing across a few donors was seen in roughly 5.2% of naive CD4 clonotypes.

This clone was picked up a small number of times. Its antigen is still unknown. The CDR3 spans 15 residues. Trimming shortened V by 4 bases and J by 1 base, and 12 bases separated the two germline ends. CDR1 and CDR2 from the germline V gene are SGDLS and YYNGEE. This table comes from immunoSEQ multiplex PCR, and its TCRdb copy is limited to in-frame clones, with some not included. The sample lists 980,000 or so clones; over 75% were seen once. This receptor was identified in a young man in good health. This chain links TRBV9 with TRBJ1-5; D uncertain. Sequencing used memory CD4+ T cells sorted from blood. Documented subset: CD45RA-negative fraction. The CDR3 DNA reads TGTGCCAGCAGCAGAGGGAGTGGGAGCAATCAGCCCCAGCATTTT. Protein product: CASSRGSGSNQPQHF. The complete variable domain, with remaining parts taken from reference TRBV9 and TRBJ1-5, reads DSGVTQTPKHLITATGQRVTLRCSPRSGDLSVYWYQQSLDQGLQFLIQYYNGEERAKGNILERFSAQQFPDLHSELNLSSLELGDSALYFCASSRGSGSNQPQHFGDGTRLSIL.